This TCR beta chain was captured by sequencing in a study of immune evolution from preneoplasia to lung adenocarcinoma. Generated by immunoSEQ multiplex PCR, the TCRdb table keeps only in-frame clones and is missing some. This sample carries 20,000 to 25,000 clones, 75% of them seen once, and the ten largest clones take roughly 5.3%. The CDR3 runs 16 residues. Germline V lookup: CDR1 SNHLY, CDR2 FYNNEI. With V trimmed by 5 bases and J by 4 bases, 8 bases remained unmatched. Resections took place in Japan or China from 2014 to 2017. The source is a person between 55 and 70 years old with lung adenocarcinoma. The sequenced material came from FFPE invasive lung adenocarcinoma tissue. The chain couples TRBV2 to TRBJ2-5, with 12 bases matching TRBD2. In nucleotides, the CDR3 is TGTGCCAGCAGTAGGACTAGCGGGAAATTAGGAGAGACCCAGTACTTC. Protein: CASSRTSGKLGETQYF.